The 9 T cell receptor beta chains below all came from one sample that was sequenced in a study of cytomegalovirus exposure and HLA in healthy donors. PCR employed 60 Vbeta and 13 Jbeta primers. Sequenced by immunoSEQ multiplex PCR; TCRdb stores in-frame clones only, minus some. The table includes approximately 210,000 clones, roughly four fifths detected once. Sequencing was carried out using PBMCs. These receptors were taken from a young man in good health and CMV-seronegative.

The chain joins TRBV19 to TRBJ2-7; TRBD2 agrees at 11 bases. Germline-derived CDR1 and CDR2 are LNHDA and SQIVND (reference sequence). The CDR3 runs 17 residues. The V gene end was trimmed by 3 bases and the J gene end by 6 bases; junction bases not matched to a gene: 13. The CDR3 region is CASSIVERRLAGFEQYF. The CDR3 DNA is TGTGCCAGTAGTATTGTTGAGCGGCGACTAGCGGGATTCGAGCAGTACTTC. Full variable domain (missing parts from reference TRBV19 and TRBJ2-7): DGGITQSPKYLFRKEGQNVTLSCEQNLNHDAMYWYRQDPGQGLRLIYYSQIVNDFQKGDIAEGYSVSREKKESFPLTVTSAQKNPTAFYLCASSIVERRLAGFEQYFGPGTRLTVT.

The chain links TRBV28 to TRBJ2-5; 10 bases map to TRBD1. CDR1 MDHEN and CDR2 SYDVKM come from the germline V gene. V was clipped by 6 bases and J by 4 bases; unmatched bases: 14. CDR3 length: 17 residues. The DNA of the CDR3 is TGTGCCAGCAGCAACTTTATCCGGGACAGGGGTCCAGAGACCCAGTACTTC. Its translation: CASSNFIRDRGPETQYF.

The rearrangement links TRBV19 to TRBJ2-4; 7 bases are a match to TRBD1. Germline-derived CDR1 and CDR2 are LNHDA and SQIVND (reference sequence). J lost 8 bases, V lost 4 bases, and 11 bases had no gene match. This CDR3 contains 15 residues. CDR3 sequence reads: CASSRVDRSLDIQYF. CDR3 sequence (DNA): TGTGCCAGTAGTAGGGTGGACAGGTCCTTGGACATTCAGTACTTC.

The J gene is TRBJ1-1, the V gene TRBV10-3, with D possibly being TRBD1 (6 bases). CDR3 length: 16 amino acids. Germline assignment: CDR1 ENHRY and CDR2 SYGVKD. Trimming removed 2 bases from V and 1 base from J, with 14 bases in between. In DNA form, the CDR3 reads TGTGCCATCAGTGAGCAGCAGAGGGGGACGAACACTGAAGCTTTCTTT. This translates into CAISEQQRGTNTEAFF.

This chain links TRBV28 with TRBJ2-7; TRBD2 aligns across 7 bases. Germline V lookup: CDR1 MDHEN, CDR2 SYDVKM. V was pared by 2 bases and J by 1 base, with 11 bases of the junction left unmatched. CDR3 length: 17 residues. CDR3 residues: CASSLNSLGTTSYEQYF. CDR3 sequence (DNA): TGTGCCAGCAGTTTAAATTCCCTGGGGACTACATCCTACGAGCAGTACTTC.

The V call is TRBV6-4, the J call TRBJ2-5; tentative D call: TRBD2 (6 bases). Deletions cut 6 bases from V and 1 base from J, with 15 bases between. The CDR3 is 15 residues long. From germline, CDR1 is MRHNA and CDR2 SNTAGT. CDR3 amino acids: CASSETGGIQETQYF. CDR3 nucleotides: TGTGCCAGCAGCGAAACGGGCGGGATCCAAGAGACCCAGTACTTC.

V is TRBV11-2 and J is TRBJ1-2, with a tentative D call TRBD1 (6 bases). The V and J ends lost 1 base and 8 bases respectively, with 14 bases between them. This CDR3 spans 14 amino acids. Germline CDR1 is SGHAT and CDR2 is FQNNGV. DNA for the CDR3: TGTGCCAGCAGCTTAGCCGGACAGTTTAGCGGCTACACCTTC. Protein product: CASSLAGQFSGYTF.

The chain carries TRBV19 and TRBJ2-2; 7 bases map to TRBD1. The CDR3 totals 17 residues. V lost 6 bases to trimming and J lost 0 bases; unmatched junction nucleotides: 10. Looked up from germline, CDR1 is LNHDA and CDR2 is SQIVND (reference sequence). This CDR3 reads CASREQGRPPNTGELFF. CDR3 coding DNA: TGTGCCAGTAGAGAACAGGGGCGCCCCCCGAACACCGGGGAGCTGTTTTTT.

CDR3 coding DNA: TGCGCCAGCAGCGTAAACTTAGGAGGGACAGCCAACTTAGCCAAAAACATTCAGTACTTC. Encoded protein: CASSVNLGGTANLAKNIQYF. The chain recombines TRBV4-3 with TRBJ2-4; the D gene is possibly TRBD1 (7 bases). The CDR3 sequence is 20 residues long. Germline V lookup: CDR1 LGHNA, CDR2 YSLEER. The V and J ends lost 5 bases and 0 bases respectively, with 26 bases between them.